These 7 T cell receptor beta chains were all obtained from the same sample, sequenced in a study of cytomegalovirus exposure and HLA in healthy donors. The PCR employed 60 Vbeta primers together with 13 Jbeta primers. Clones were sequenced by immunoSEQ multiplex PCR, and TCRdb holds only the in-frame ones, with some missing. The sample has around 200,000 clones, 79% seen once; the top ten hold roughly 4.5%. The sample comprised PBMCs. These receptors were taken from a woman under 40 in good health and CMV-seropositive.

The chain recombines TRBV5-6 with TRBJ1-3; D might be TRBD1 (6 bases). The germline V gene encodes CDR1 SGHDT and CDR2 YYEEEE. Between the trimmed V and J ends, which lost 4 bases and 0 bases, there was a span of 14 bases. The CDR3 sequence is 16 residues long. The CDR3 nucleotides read TGTGCCAGCAGCCCGGGGGGCCCCGTCTCTGGAAACACCATATATTTT. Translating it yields CASSPGGPVSGNTIYF.

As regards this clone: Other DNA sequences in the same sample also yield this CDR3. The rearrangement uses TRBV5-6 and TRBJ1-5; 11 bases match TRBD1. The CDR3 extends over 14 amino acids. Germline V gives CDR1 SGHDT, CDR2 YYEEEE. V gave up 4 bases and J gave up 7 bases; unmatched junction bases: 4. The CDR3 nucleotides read TGTGCCAGCAGCCTGGGACAGGGGGGACAGCCCCAGCATTTT. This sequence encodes CASSLGQGGQPQHF.

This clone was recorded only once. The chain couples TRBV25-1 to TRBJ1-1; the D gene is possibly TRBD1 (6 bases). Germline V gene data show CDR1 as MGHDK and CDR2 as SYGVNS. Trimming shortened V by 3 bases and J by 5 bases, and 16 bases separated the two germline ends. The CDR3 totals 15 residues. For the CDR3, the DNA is TGTGCCAGCAGTGACTCCTCCAGGGGTCGGACTGAAGCTTTCTTT. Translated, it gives CASSDSSRGRTEAFF.

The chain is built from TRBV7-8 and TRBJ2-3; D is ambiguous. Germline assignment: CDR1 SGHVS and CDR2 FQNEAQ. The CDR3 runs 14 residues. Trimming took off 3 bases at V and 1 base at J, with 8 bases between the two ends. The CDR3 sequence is CASSFGPGTDTQYF. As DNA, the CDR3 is TGTGCCAGCAGCTTTGGGCCTGGCACAGATACGCAGTATTTT.

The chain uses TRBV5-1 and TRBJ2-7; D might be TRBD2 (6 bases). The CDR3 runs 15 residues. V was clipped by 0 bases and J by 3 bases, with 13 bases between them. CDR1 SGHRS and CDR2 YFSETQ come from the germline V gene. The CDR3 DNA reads TGCGCCAGCAGCTTGGCAGAATATAGCGGCTACGAGCAGTACTTC. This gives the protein CASSLAEYSGYEQYF.

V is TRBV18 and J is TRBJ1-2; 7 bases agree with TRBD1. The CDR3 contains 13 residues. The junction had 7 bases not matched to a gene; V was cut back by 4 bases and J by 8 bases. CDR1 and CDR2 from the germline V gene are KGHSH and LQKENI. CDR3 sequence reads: CASSRSTGEGYTF. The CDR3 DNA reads TGTGCCAGCTCACGAAGTACAGGGGAGGGCTACACCTTC.

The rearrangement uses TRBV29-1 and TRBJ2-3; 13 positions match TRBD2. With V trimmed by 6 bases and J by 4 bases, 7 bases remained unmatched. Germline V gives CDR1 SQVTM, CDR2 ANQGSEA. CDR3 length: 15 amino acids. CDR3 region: CSVSITSGGADTQYF. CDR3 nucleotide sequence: TGCAGCGTGTCGATCACTAGCGGGGGGGCAGATACGCAGTATTTT.